This T cell receptor (beta chain) stems from a study of human T cells and chemical hapten exposure. Turning to the study itself: Patients received weekly diphenylcyclopropenone doses to the scalp throughout the approximately 25-week study.

Trimming removed 2 bases at V and 4 bases at J, with 10 bases between. In germline, CDR1 is SGHNT, CDR2 YYREEE (reference sequence). CDR3 length equals 13 residues. This clonotype occurred a few times. As the library was built, unique molecular identifiers were attached to individual cDNA molecules. Each CDR3 protein gets one entry after TCRdb re-called the RACE reads with MiXCR. The table has more than 70,000 distinct CDR3 sequences, about 9% seen once; the top ten hold just over 2.5%. The time point denotes: pre-sensitization, week 0. Treatment specified: therapeutic diphenylcyclopropenone sensitization with weekly scalp DPC.

The rearrangement links TRBV5-4 to TRBJ2-7; D gene unclear. This specimen was whole blood, taken in connection with sensitization to the hapten diphenylcyclopropenone (DPC). This sequence was found in a man aged 35-49 years with alopecia areata. Some clones in this sample may be carry-over from other donors' samples. CDR3 residues: CASSFLGAYEQYF. DNA for the CDR3: TGTGCCAGCAGCTTTTTGGGCGCTTACGAGCAGTACTTC.